One sample yielded the 18 T cell receptor beta chains listed below, sequenced in a study of blood T cell repertoires in COVID-19 (dated by TCRdb to 2019 to 2021). The receptor library was made with the immunoSEQ multiplex PCR assay. TCRdb mirrors the immuneACCESS table, restricted to in-frame sequences. Some clones are absent from its copies; in checked studies, under half trace to an unresolved V gene, and the reason for the others is unknown. This sample has nearly 350,000 clones in its table, and 87% of those were observed once. The ten largest make up more than 5% of the sample. The sample taken for sequencing was peripheral blood. These receptor sequences come from a woman in her forties or fifties with COVID-19, enrolled during active disease.

The chain uses TRBV5-1 and TRBJ1-2, with D possibly matching TRBD1 (6 bases). The ends were cut back, 4 bases at V and 2 bases at J, with 9 bases in the middle. Germline-derived CDR1 and CDR2 are SGHRS and YFSETQ. This CDR3 is 13 amino acids long. The CDR3 is CASSAGQNYGYTF. The CDR3 region has the DNA TGCGCCAGCAGCGCCGGACAGAACTATGGCTACACCTTC.

CDR3 coding DNA: TGTGCCAGCATCCGGGACTATAGCTCCTACGAGCAGTACTTC. This gives the protein CASIRDYSSYEQYF. This sequence joins TRBV6-5 and TRBJ2-7, with TRBD2 matching 7 bases. This CDR3 is 14 amino acids long. V gave up 7 bases and J gave up 0 bases; unmatched junction bases: 6. CDR1 and CDR2 (germline): MNHEY, SVGAGI.

As for this clone: Distinct nucleotide sequences in the sample also encode this CDR3. This rearrangement joins TRBV29-1 to TRBJ2-3; the match to TRBD1 covers 9 bases. Looked up from germline, CDR1 is SQVTM and CDR2 is ANQGSEA. V trimming: 7 bases; J trimming: 3 bases; junction bases outside the gene matches: 5. There are 13 residues in the CDR3. The CDR3 sequence is CSADRGGTDTQYF. For the CDR3, the DNA is TGCAGCGCGGACAGGGGAGGAACAGATACGCAGTATTTT.

The chain employs TRBV6-2 or TRBV6-3 and TRBJ1-1; 7 bases line up with TRBD1. This CDR3 is 14 amino acids long. Looked up from germline, CDR1 is MNHEY and CDR2 is SVGEGT. V trimming: 4 bases; J trimming: 2 bases; junction bases outside the gene matches: 4. CDR3 sequence (DNA): TGTGCCAGCAGTTCCGACAGGGTAAACACTGAAGCTTTCTTT. This sequence encodes CASSSDRVNTEAFF.

This clone has a handful of counts. The chain combines TRBV24-1 with TRBJ2-7; 7 bases line up with TRBD1. J gave up 3 bases and V 4 bases, and 8 bases lay outside the gene matches. The germline V gene encodes CDR1 KGHDR and CDR2 SFDVKD. The CDR3 spans 15 residues. CDR3 sequence (DNA): TGTGCCACCAGTGAACCCGGGACAGAGGACTACGAGCAGTACTTC. Translation gives CATSEPGTEDYEQYF.

The V gene is TRBV5-1, the J gene TRBJ2-3; 7 bases are shared with TRBD2. V lost 7 bases and J lost 2; bases outside the gene matches: 7. The CDR3 is made up of 14 amino acids. Germline V gives CDR1 SGHRS, CDR2 YFSETQ. CDR3 sequence reads: CASGNGRTTDTQYF. The CDR3 DNA reads as TGCGCCAGCGGGAACGGGAGGACCACAGATACGCAGTATTTT.

This chain uses TRBV3-1 (or the pseudogene TRBV3-2) with TRBJ1-2; 8 bases fit TRBD1. The CDR3 is 18 residues long. The germline CDR1 and CDR2 sequences are LGHDT and YNNKEL (reference sequence). The junction had 20 bases not matched to a gene; V was cut back by 3 bases and J by 8 bases. The CDR3 DNA reads as TGTGCCAGCAGCCACCGTTCAGGGGGCAATAACTATCTAAGGGGCTACACCTTC. Protein: CASSHRSGGNNYLRGYTF.

This clone was seen more than once but under ten times. The genes are TRBV10-2 and TRBJ2-5; 9 nucleotides align to TRBD2. The CDR3 is 15 residues long. Germline trimming cut 6 bases from V and 0 bases from J; bases unmatched to any gene: 5. Germline V gives CDR1 WSHSY, CDR2 SAAADI. The chain's CDR3 is CASRTTSGNQETQYF. Here the CDR3 DNA reads TGCGCCAGCAGGACGACTAGCGGTAACCAAGAGACCCAGTACTTC.

The chain links TRBV7-8 to TRBJ1-2, with a weak D call TRBD1 (5 bases). CDR3 length: 15 residues. Germline V CDR1 and CDR2: SGHVS, FQNEAQ. Trimming left V 1 base short and J 0 bases short, with 9 bases between. CDR3 residues: CASSLGPGPNYGYTF. The CDR3 DNA reads TGTGCCAGCAGCTTAGGCCCAGGGCCTAACTATGGCTACACCTTC.

This rearrangement joins TRBV19 to TRBJ2-1, with 10 bases fitting TRBD2. This CDR3 has 17 amino acids. Trimming took 1 base from V and 8 from J; bases not matched to a gene: 11. Per germline, CDR1 LNHDA and CDR2 SQIVND (reference sequence). CDR3 loop: CASSIGGEASGSYEQFF. The CDR3 DNA sequence: TGTGCCAGTAGTATAGGGGGGGAGGCTAGCGGGAGTTATGAGCAGTTCTTC.

V is TRBV30 and J is TRBJ1-2, with 8 bases fitting TRBD1. V shed 7 bases, J shed 2 bases, and the junction held 6 bases outside the gene matches. This CDR3 contains 13 residues. The germline gives CDR1 GTSNPN, CDR2 SVGIG (reference sequence). The CDR3 DNA sequence: TGTGCCTCGACAGGGGCCAAGAACTATGGCTACACCTTC. It specifies CASTGAKNYGYTF.

This clone was seen only once. The chain employs TRBV11-2 and TRBJ2-7; perhaps TRBD2 as D (6 bases). The germline gives CDR1 SGHAT, CDR2 FQNNGV. CDR3 size: 14 residues. V was cut by 1 base and J by 2 bases, with 9 bases left in between. The CDR3 sequence: CASSLVGGPYEQYF. DNA for the CDR3: TGTGCCAGCAGCTTAGTCGGAGGGCCCTACGAGCAGTACTTC.

This chain links TRBV19 with TRBJ1-4, with D possibly being TRBD1 (5 bases). Germline V gene sequence: CDR1 LNHDA, CDR2 SQIVND (reference sequence). The CDR3 has 15 residues. Trimming removed 7 bases from V and 0 bases from J, with 12 bases in between. The CDR3 reads CASNQGLATNEKLFF. CDR3 nucleotide sequence: TGTGCCAGTAATCAGGGACTCGCAACTAATGAAAAACTGTTTTTT.

The chain is built from TRBV6-5 and TRBJ1-5; TRBD1 aligns across 7 bases. The V and J ends lost 5 bases and 5 bases, in that order; junction bases with no gene match: 3. There are 13 residues in the CDR3. Germline CDR1 reads MNHEY; CDR2 reads SVGAGI. CDR3 sequence: CASSNRGDQPQHF. Written as DNA, the CDR3 is TGTGCCAGCAGTAACAGGGGCGATCAGCCCCAGCATTTT.

The chain links TRBV9 to TRBJ2-2, with 7 bases that match TRBD1. Germline-derived CDR1 and CDR2 are SGDLS and YYNGEE. The length of the CDR3 is 16 residues. Germline trimming cut 0 bases from V and 5 bases from J; bases unmatched to any gene: 7. CDR3 loop: CASSVGGTVGTGELFF. CDR3 bases: TGTGCCAGCAGCGTAGGTGGGACAGTGGGGACCGGGGAGCTGTTTTTT.

The V call is TRBV11-3, the J call TRBJ1-1; D call uncertain. V lost 2 bases and J 6 bases, leaving 10 bases between the germline ends. CDR3 length: 13 amino acids. Germline-derived CDR1 and CDR2 are SGHNT and YENEEA. The CDR3, as DNA: TGTGCCAGCAGCTTAATAGGCGGGGCTGAAGCTTTCTTT. It is translated as CASSLIGGAEAFF.

The rearrangement links TRBV4-1 to TRBJ2-3; tentative D call: TRBD2 (6 bases). Looked up from germline, CDR1 is MGHRA and CDR2 is YSYEKL. The CDR3 totals 17 residues. Trimming pared 1 base from V and 0 bases from J, leaving 14 bases between. Here the CDR3 DNA reads TGCGCCAGCAGCCAAGGTAGCCTAGCGAGTAGCACAGATACGCAGTATTTT. Translation gives CASSQGSLASSTDTQYF.

The chain is built from TRBV27 and TRBJ2-1, with a possible D match to TRBD1 (6 bases). Germline assignment: CDR1 MNHEY and CDR2 SMNVEV (reference sequence). There are 14 residues in the CDR3. Between the trimmed V and J ends, which lost 1 base and 6 bases, there was a span of 10 bases. The CDR3 reads CASSLFLGGNEQFF. Written as DNA, the CDR3 is TGTGCCAGCAGTTTATTTTTAGGGGGCAATGAGCAGTTCTTC.